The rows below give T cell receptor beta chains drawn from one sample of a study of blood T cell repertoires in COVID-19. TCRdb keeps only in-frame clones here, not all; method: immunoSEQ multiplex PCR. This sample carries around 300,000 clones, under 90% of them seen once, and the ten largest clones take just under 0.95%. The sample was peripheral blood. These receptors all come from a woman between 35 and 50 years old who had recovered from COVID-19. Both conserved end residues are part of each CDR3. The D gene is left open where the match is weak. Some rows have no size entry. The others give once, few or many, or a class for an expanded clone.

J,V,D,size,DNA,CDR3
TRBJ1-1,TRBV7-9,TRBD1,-,TGTGCCAGCAGCTTAGCGGACAGGATGAACACTGAAGCTTTCTTT,CASSLADRMNTEAFF
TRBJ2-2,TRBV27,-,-,TGTGCCAGCAGTTTAGACGGGATTGACACCGGGGAGCTGTTTTTT,CASSLDGIDTGELFF
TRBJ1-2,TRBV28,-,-,TGTGCCAGCAGCGCGACACCCTTAGGCTACACCTTC,CASSATPLGYTF
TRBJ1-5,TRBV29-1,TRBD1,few,TGCAGCGTTGCCCCCGGGACAGGGGGCAATCAGCCCCAGCATTTT,CSVAPGTGGNQPQHF
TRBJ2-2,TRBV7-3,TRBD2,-,TGTGCCAGCAGTGAAGGGACTAGCGGGAGTACCGGGGAGCTGTTTTTT,CASSEGTSGSTGELFF
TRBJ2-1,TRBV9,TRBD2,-,TGTGCCAGCAGCGTAGGACTAGCGGATTACAATGAGCAGTTCTTC,CASSVGLADYNEQFF
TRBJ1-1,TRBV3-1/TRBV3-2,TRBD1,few,TGTGCCAGCAGCCGACAGGGGGCAAACACTGAAGCTTTCTTT,CASSRQGANTEAFF
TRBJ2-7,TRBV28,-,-,TGTGCCAGCAGTTTCCGGGAGGAGCAGTACTTC,CASSFREEQYF
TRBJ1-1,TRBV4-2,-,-,TGTGCCAGCAGAGACCGGGACATGGCTTTCTTT,CASRDRDMAFF
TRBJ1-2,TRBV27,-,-,TGTGCCAGCACTTCCTCTTACCCCGGGGTCCCTGGCTACACCTTC,CASTSSYPGVPGYTF
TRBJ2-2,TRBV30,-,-,TGTGCCTGGAGTGTATCGACCGGGGAGCTGTTTTTT,CAWSVSTGELFF
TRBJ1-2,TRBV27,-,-,TGTGCCAGCAGTTTATATGGGGGGGGGAAAGATCTCGATGGCTACACCTTC,CASSLYGGGKDLDGYTF
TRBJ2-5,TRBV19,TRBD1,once,TGTGCCAGTAGTCCGCAAGGACAGGGTCTTTTTGGAGAGACCCAGTACTTC,CASSPQGQGLFGETQYF
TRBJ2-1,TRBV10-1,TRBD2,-,TGCGCCAGCAGTGAGTCGGAGCGGGAGGGCATAAATGAGCAGTTCTTC,CASSESEREGINEQFF
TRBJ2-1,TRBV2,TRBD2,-,TGTGCCAGCAGCCGTACTAGCGGGAGAGGGGATGAGCAGTTCTTC,CASSRTSGRGDEQFF
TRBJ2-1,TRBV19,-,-,TGTGCCAGTAGTATACAAGGGGGGGACTACAGGAACAATGAGCAGTTCTTC,CASSIQGGDYRNNEQFF
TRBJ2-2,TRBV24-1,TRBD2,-,TGTGCCACCAGTGATGGGACTAGCATTGACACCGGGGAGCTGTTTTTT,CATSDGTSIDTGELFF
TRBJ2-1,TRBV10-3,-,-,TGTGCCATCAGTGGGGAACTAGCAGGCGAGCAGTTCTTC,CAISGELAGEQFF
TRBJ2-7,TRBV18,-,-,TGTGCCAGCTCACCACCGGCAGGGGACTACGAGCAGTACTTC,CASSPPAGDYEQYF
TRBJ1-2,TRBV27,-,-,TGTGCCAGCAGTTTATCCCCGGAGGGGTTTGGCTACACCTTC,CASSLSPEGFGYTF
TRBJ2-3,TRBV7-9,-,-,TGTGCCAGCAGCTCGTTGACTAGAAGCACAGATACGCAGTATTTT,CASSSLTRSTDTQYF
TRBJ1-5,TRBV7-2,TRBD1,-,TGTGCCAGCAGTCCCGGACAGGGACGGCAGCCCCAGCATTTT,CASSPGQGRQPQHF
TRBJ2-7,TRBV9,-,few,TGTGCCAGCAGTCCCTACCTAGGGGCGTTATTTTACGAGCAGTACTTC,CASSPYLGALFYEQYF
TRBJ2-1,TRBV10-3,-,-,TGTGCCATCAGTGAGCGGGTTACCTCCTACAATGAGCAGTTCTTC,CAISERVTSYNEQFF
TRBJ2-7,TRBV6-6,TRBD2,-,TGTGCCAGCAGCCTAGCGGTCTCCTACGAGCAGTACTTC,CASSLAVSYEQYF